A selection of T cell receptor beta chains follows, all from one sample in a study of graft-versus-host responses after intestinal transplantation. Their specific antigens are unknown. Sequencing was performed with immunoSEQ multiplex PCR; in TCRdb, only in-frame clones are kept and a portion is missing. Among tens of thousands of clones listed, 65% to 85% were seen once. The specimen was unstimulated CD4+ T cells sorted from spleen or lymph node cells, collected before transplant. The receptors were sampled from a human donor who was the organ donor for an intestinal transplant. CDR3s include the opening cysteine and the closing phenylalanine or tryptophan. D genes are given only for firm matches. The size field is filled for only some rows; it gives once, few, many or a size class.

d_call clone_size cdr3_length j_call v_call cdr3_nt cdr3_aa
TRBD1 . 13 TRBJ1-1 TRBV27 TGTGCCAGCAGTTCACAGGGGGGCACTGAAGCTTTCTTT CASSSQGGTEAFF
TRBD1 . 17 TRBJ2-3 TRBV25-1 TGTGCCAGCAGTGATCCGACAGGGCCCCTACGCACAGATACGCAGTATTTT CASSDPTGPLRTDTQYF
TRBD1 . 13 TRBJ1-2 TRBV18 TGTGCCAGCTCGCGCACAGGGGTCTATGGCTACACCTTC CASSRTGVYGYTF
. once 15 TRBJ1-2 TRBV25-1 TGTGCCAGCAGTGAATTGGGGGGACCCGTTGGGGGCTACACCTTC CASSELGGPVGGYTF
. . 14 TRBJ1-4 TRBV2 TGTGCCAGCAGTGGGACAACAACTAATGAAAAACTGTTTTTT CASSGTTTNEKLFF
. . 13 TRBJ2-3 TRBV11-2 TGTGCCAGCAGCCCAGGCTACACAGATACGCAGTATTTT CASSPGYTDTQYF
TRBD2 once 16 TRBJ2-1 TRBV10-3 TGTGCCATCAGTGAGGCTAGCGGGGGGCCGTACAATGAGCAGTTCTTC CAISEASGGPYNEQFF
. . 14 TRBJ2-2 TRBV5-1 TGCGCCAGCTGGGGCACCCAGAACACCGGGGAGCTGTTTTTT CASWGTQNTGELFF
. . 13 TRBJ2-3 TRBV5-4 TGTGCCAGCAGCGTGCTGAATGGGCCCTCGGAGTATTTT CASSVLNGPSEYF
. . 13 TRBJ2-7 TRBV11-2 TGTGCCAGCAGCCTTGGACAGACCTACGAGCAGTACTTC CASSLGQTYEQYF
. . 14 TRBJ1-4 TRBV7-2 TGTGCCAGCAGCTTGACAGCAACTAATGAAAAACTGTTTTTT CASSLTATNEKLFF
TRBD2 . 15 TRBJ2-3 TRBV19 TGTGCCAGTAGGACTAGCGGGGGGAGCACAGATACGCAGTATTTT CASRTSGGSTDTQYF
. once 10 TRBJ2-5 TRBV6-1 TGTGCCAGCAGTGGAGAGACCCAGTACTTC CASSGETQYF
. . 15 TRBJ1-3 TRBV4-3 TGCGCCAGCAGCCAAGATCACGGAGCTGGAAACACCATATATTTT CASSQDHGAGNTIYF
. . 16 TRBJ2-5 TRBV4-2 TGTGCCAGCAGCTTGAGACAATCCTGGACCCAAGAGACCCAGTACTTC CASSLRQSWTQETQYF
TRBD2 . 15 TRBJ2-7 TRBV10-2 TGCGCCAGCAGTGAGTCGGTAGCGGGAGCTAACGAGCAGTACTTC CASSESVAGANEQYF
TRBD1 . 13 TRBJ1-1 TRBV19 TGTGCCAGTACCCACAACAGGGGAGGGGAAGCTTTCTTT CASTHNRGGEAFF
. . 16 TRBJ1-6 TRBV11-2 TGTGCCAGCAGCTTATACCGCGGTGGTCTCCCTTCACCCCTCCACTTT CASSLYRGGLPSPLHF
. . 13 TRBJ2-7 TRBV4-2 TGTGCCAGCAGCCAACCCCGAGACTACGAGCAGTACTTC CASSQPRDYEQYF
TRBD2 once 19 TRBJ2-1 TRBV11-2 TGTGCCAGCAGGTTCAGGGGGACTAGCACCTTTCTATCCTACAATGAGCAGTTCTTC CASRFRGTSTFLSYNEQFF
TRBD2 . 17 TRBJ2-2 TRBV27 TGTGCCAGCAGTTTAAGTAGCGGGGGTTCTAACACCGGGGAGCTGTTTTTT CASSLSSGGSNTGELFF
. . 13 TRBJ1-2 TRBV19 TGTGCCAGTAGTATACAGGCTAACTATGGCTACACCTTC CASSIQANYGYTF
TRBD2 . 16 TRBJ2-7 TRBV5-8 TGTGCCAGCAGCTGGGGGACTAGCGGGGGTTGGTACGAGCAGTACTTC CASSWGTSGGWYEQYF
. . 16 TRBJ2-6 TRBV6-1 TGTGCCAGCAGTGCGGACAGCGTCTCTGGGGCCAACGTCCTGACTTTC CASSADSVSGANVLTF
. few 14 TRBJ1-4 TRBV6-6 TGTGCCAGCAGTTACTGGGACACTAATGAAAAACTGTTTTTT CASSYWDTNEKLFF
. . 11 TRBJ2-2 TRBV18 TGTGCCAGCTCCCCGGAAGGGGAGCTGTTTTTT CASSPEGELFF
. . 14 TRBJ2-4 TRBV19 TGTGCCAGTGTGCATCGGGACCCACTAAACATTCAGTACTTC CASVHRDPLNIQYF
TRBD1 . 14 TRBJ2-1 TRBV6-6 TGTGCCAGCAGACTCGGGACAGCCTACAATGAGCAGCTCTTC CASRLGTAYNEQLF
TRBD2 . 16 TRBJ2-3 TRBV25-1 TGTGCCAGCAGTGAAGGCGAGCGGGGTAGCACAGATACGCAGTATTTT CASSEGERGSTDTQYF
. . 15 TRBJ2-2 TRBV6-1 TGTGCCAGCGACCACACCGGGGCCAACACCGGGGAGCTGTTTTTT CASDHTGANTGELFF
. . 15 TRBJ2-1 TRBV5-1 TGCGCCAGCAGGGCCTACTCCTCAACCTACAATGAGCAGTTCTTC CASRAYSSTYNEQFF
TRBD1 . 18 TRBJ1-2 TRBV18 TGTGCCAGCTCCATAACCCCCCCCGTGACAGGGGGTATCTATGGCTACACCTTC CASSITPPVTGGIYGYTF
. . 14 TRBJ1-5 TRBV7-2 TGTGCCAGCAGCTTAGACTCAGGGAATCAGCCCCAGCATTTT CASSLDSGNQPQHF
. . 13 TRBJ2-5 TRBV6-5 TGTGCCAGCAGTTACAGGGGGCAAGAGACCCAGTACTTC CASSYRGQETQYF
TRBD2 . 15 TRBJ2-5 TRBV6-6 TGTGCCAGCAGGGGGGGGAAGGGGCTTCAAGAGACCCAGTACTTC CASRGGKGLQETQYF
TRBD1 . 14 TRBJ1-3 TRBV5-4 TGTGCCAGCAGCCCGACAGGGGCTGGAAACACCATATATTTT CASSPTGAGNTIYF
. few 11 TRBJ2-7 TRBV27 TGTGCCAGCAGTGGCTTGTACGAGCAGTACTTC CASSGLYEQYF
. . 14 TRBJ1-2 TRBV6-1 TGTGCCAGCAGTGATTCGGGGCGGGGCTATGGCTACACCTTC CASSDSGRGYGYTF
. . 14 TRBJ1-2 TRBV4-3 TGCGCCAGCAGCCAAAGGGGAGGCGGCTATGGCTACACCTTC CASSQRGGGYGYTF
. once 12 TRBJ2-1 TRBV29-1 TGCAGCGGGTACGGGACACACAATGAGCAGTTCTTC CSGYGTHNEQFF
. . 11 TRBJ1-1 TRBV6-6 TGTGCCAGCAGTGGGGTGGTCGAAGCTTTCTTT CASSGVVEAFF
TRBD1 . 18 TRBJ2-2 TRBV11-2 TGTGCCAGCAGCATGAGCGTAACAGGACAGGCGAACACCGGGGAGCTGTTTTTT CASSMSVTGQANTGELFF
. once 15 TRBJ2-7 TRBV10-3 TGTGCCATCAGTGGAATCCCCGACAACGGCGACGAGCAGTACTTC CAISGIPDNGDEQYF